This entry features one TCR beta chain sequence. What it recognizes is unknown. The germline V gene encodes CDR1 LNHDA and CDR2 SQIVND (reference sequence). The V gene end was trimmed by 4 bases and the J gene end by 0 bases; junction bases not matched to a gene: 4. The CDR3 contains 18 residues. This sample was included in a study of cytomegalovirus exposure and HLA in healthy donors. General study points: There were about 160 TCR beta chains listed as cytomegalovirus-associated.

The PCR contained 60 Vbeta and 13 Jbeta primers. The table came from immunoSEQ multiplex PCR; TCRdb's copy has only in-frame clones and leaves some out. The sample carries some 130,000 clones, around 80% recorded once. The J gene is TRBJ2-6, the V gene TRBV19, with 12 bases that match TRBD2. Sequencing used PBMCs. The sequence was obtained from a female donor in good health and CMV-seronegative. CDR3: CASSRGLAGLSGANVLTF. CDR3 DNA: TGTGCCAGTAGTAGGGGACTAGCGGGCCTCTCTGGGGCCAACGTCCTGACTTTC.